These 24 T cell receptor beta chains originate from one sample sequenced in a study of cytomegalovirus exposure and HLA in healthy donors. PCR involved 60 Vbeta and 13 Jbeta primers. The protocol was immunoSEQ multiplex PCR, while the TCRdb copy is restricted to in-frame clones and leaves out a portion. Here the sample spans some 100,000 clones, more than 80% being singletons. Sequencing was done on a sample of PBMCs. These receptors all stem from a man aged 30 to 39 in good health and CMV-seronegative.

V gene TRBV29-1 combines with J gene TRBJ2-1; TRBD2 aligns across 8 bases. This CDR3 is 15 amino acids long. V was clipped by 3 bases and J by 1 base; unmatched bases: 5. In germline, CDR1 is SQVTM, CDR2 ANQGSEA. The CDR3 DNA is TGCAGCGTTGAGTTACTAGCGGAATCCTACAATGAGCAGTTCTTC. This gives the protein CSVELLAESYNEQFF.

The gene calls are TRBV28 and TRBJ1-2, with 7 bases lining up with TRBD1. V lost 6 bases and J lost 6; bases outside the gene matches: 7. This CDR3 has 13 residues. Germline CDR1 and CDR2: MDHEN and SYDVKM. Here the CDR3 DNA reads TGTGCCAGCAGCATAGGACAGGTTAATGGCTACACCTTC. This gives the protein CASSIGQVNGYTF.

The chain has TRBV27 and TRBJ2-5; tentatively, D is TRBD1 (5 bases). The J call is doubtful: the DNA matches TRBJ2-7 better. This CDR3 has 13 amino acids. The germline V gene has CDR1 MNHEY and CDR2 SMNVEV (reference sequence). This chain's CDR3 is CASSLSRAYEQYF. The CDR3 bases are TGTGCCAGCAGTTTATCCAGGGCCTACGAGCAGTACTTC.

The J gene is TRBJ2-3, the V gene TRBV4-1; no clear D. The V gene's germline CDR1 is MGHRA and CDR2 YSYEKL. This CDR3 region has 13 residues. Trimming cost V 1 base and J 4 bases, with 6 bases left between them. CDR3 nucleotide sequence: TGCGCCAGCAGCCAAGGAGTAGCAGATACGCAGTATTTT. It codes for CASSQGVADTQYF.

The chain recombines TRBV28 with TRBJ1-5; possible D gene TRBD1, 5 bases. Trimming took off 5 bases at V and 3 bases at J, with 20 bases between the two ends. CDR1 is MDHEN, CDR2 SYDVKM, per germline. The CDR3 runs to 17 residues. CDR3 DNA: TGTGCCAGCAGTACAATCGACCCCAGGGTGGACAATCAGCCCCAGCATTTT. This gives the protein CASSTIDPRVDNQPQHF.

The chain employs TRBV5-1 and TRBJ2-1; the match to TRBD1 covers 9 bases. This CDR3 contains 15 residues. The V and J ends lost 4 bases and 5 bases, in that order; junction bases with no gene match: 7. Germline values: CDR1 SGHRS, CDR2 YFSETQ. In DNA form, the CDR3 reads TGCGCCAGCAGCCCCTCGGGACAGGGAAACAATGAGCAGTTCTTC. Translation gives CASSPSGQGNNEQFF.

The chain carries TRBV14 and TRBJ1-2, with 7 nucleotides matching TRBD1. There are 15 residues in the CDR3. CDR1 SGHDN and CDR2 FVKESK come from the germline V gene. Losses at the gene ends were 4 bases for V and 2 bases for J; bases not matched to a gene: 7. In DNA, the CDR3 is TGTGCCAGCAGCCCGGGACAGACTTGGAACTATGGCTACACCTTC. Protein: CASSPGQTWNYGYTF.

The CDR3 DNA sequence: TGTGCCAGCAGCGTGGAGGGGGCGAGTAATGAGCAGTTCTTC. This gives the protein CASSVEGASNEQFF. This chain joins TRBV7-3 and TRBJ2-1, with D maybe TRBD1 (7 bases). Trimming removed 5 bases at V and 7 bases at J, with 15 bases between. Looked up from germline, CDR1 is SGHTA and CDR2 is FQGTGA. This CDR3 has 14 amino acids.

This chain links TRBV19 with TRBJ2-3; D possibly corresponds to TRBD1 (6 bases). The CDR3 extends over 16 amino acids. V was trimmed by 4 bases and J by 3 bases, leaving 17 bases between them. Germline V gene lookup returns CDR1 LNHDA and CDR2 SQIVND (reference sequence). CDR3: CASSTRQDPRTDTQYF. As DNA, the CDR3 is TGTGCCAGTAGTACACGACAGGACCCAAGGACAGATACGCAGTATTTT.

The rearrangement joins TRBV19 to TRBJ2-7, with a tentative D call TRBD1 (6 bases). The V end lost 4 bases, the J end lost 3 bases, and 10 bases lay between the germline ends. CDR3 length: 13 residues. Germline V lookup: CDR1 LNHDA, CDR2 SQIVND (reference sequence). The CDR3 DNA reads TGTGCCAGTAGTAGAGGACAGAACTACGAGCAGTACTTC. Protein sequence: CASSRGQNYEQYF.

The chain couples TRBV5-1 to TRBJ1-3; TRBD1 matches at 7 bases. Germline CDR1 SGHRS, CDR2 YFSETQ. The CDR3 extends over 16 amino acids. Trimming took 3 bases from V and 0 from J; bases not matched to a gene: 6. CDR3 coding DNA: TGCGCCAGCAGCTCGGGACAGATCCTCTCTGGAAACACCATATATTTT. Translating it yields CASSSGQILSGNTIYF.

The chain joins TRBV9 to TRBJ1-5, with 7 bases fitting TRBD1. Unmatched junction bases numbered 11, after V lost 7 bases and J lost 4 bases. Germline V gives CDR1 SGDLS, CDR2 YYNGEE. The CDR3 spans 15 residues. As DNA, the CDR3 is TGTGCCAGCGGCCGGGGGGGACAGATTAATCAGCCCCAGCATTTT. Protein: CASGRGGQINQPQHF.

The J gene is TRBJ2-3, the V gene TRBV30, with D perhaps matching TRBD1 (5 bases). The germline gives CDR1 GTSNPN, CDR2 SVGIG (reference sequence). V gave up 4 bases and J gave up 1 base, with 9 bases separating them. The CDR3 loop spans 13 amino acids. CDR3 sequence reads: CAWTGSGTDTQYF. In DNA form, the CDR3 reads TGTGCCTGGACAGGGTCCGGCACAGATACGCAGTATTTT.

The rearrangement uses TRBV9 and TRBJ2-6; the D is unclear. The germline V and J ends were trimmed by 2 bases and 2 bases, with 8 bases remaining between them. Per the germline V gene, CDR1 is SGDLS and CDR2 is YYNGEE. This CDR3 contains 15 residues. The CDR3 here is CASSVIATGANVLTF. As DNA, the CDR3 is TGTGCCAGCAGCGTTATTGCTACTGGGGCCAACGTCCTGACTTTC.

The V gene is TRBV30, the J gene TRBJ2-7, with unresolved D. V lost 2 bases and J lost 0, with 5 bases in between. This CDR3 region has 12 residues. The germline gives CDR1 GTSNPN, CDR2 SVGIG (reference sequence). DNA for the CDR3: TGTGCCTGGAGTCCCGGCTCCTACGAGCAGTACTTC. It codes for CAWSPGSYEQYF.

The J gene is TRBJ2-7, the V gene TRBV28; 12 bases are shared with TRBD2. Germline trimming cut 3 bases from V and 4 bases from J; bases unmatched to any gene: 1. The length of the CDR3 is 14 residues. Germline CDR1 is MDHEN and CDR2 is SYDVKM. CDR3 coding DNA: TGTGCCAGCAGTTTCCTAGCGGGAGGGTACGAGCAGTACTTC. It codes for CASSFLAGGYEQYF.

The CDR3 sequence is CASSYSQSLAAYEQYF. DNA of the CDR3: TGTGCCAGCAGTTACTCACAATCGCTAGCAGCCTACGAGCAGTACTTC. The J gene is TRBJ2-7, the V gene TRBV6-5; tentative D call: TRBD2 (5 bases). The germline V gene has CDR1 MNHEY and CDR2 SVGAGI. Trimming removed 0 bases at V and 2 bases at J, with 14 bases between. This CDR3 spans 16 amino acids.

The gene calls are TRBV6-5 and TRBJ2-7; 7 bases are a match to TRBD1. With V trimmed by 4 bases and J by 1 base, 4 bases remained unmatched. The germline gives CDR1 MNHEY, CDR2 SVGAGI. CDR3 length equals 14 residues. DNA of the CDR3: TGTGCCAGCAGTTTCCTACAGGGGTCCTACGAGCAGTACTTC. Its protein is CASSFLQGSYEQYF.

This chain links TRBV19 with TRBJ2-1, with D possibly TRBD2 on 5 matching bases. Per germline, CDR1 LNHDA and CDR2 SQIVND (reference sequence). The CDR3 has 15 residues. The V gene lost 2 bases and the J gene lost 8 bases, with 16 bases spanning the gap. This CDR3 is CASSISRGWAYEQFF. CDR3 coding DNA: TGTGCCAGTAGTATATCCCGGGGATGGGCGTATGAGCAGTTCTTC.

The chain couples TRBV6-6 to TRBJ2-3; D is possibly TRBD2 (5 bases). Germline CDR1 is MNHNY and CDR2 is SVGAGI (reference sequence). The CDR3 sequence is 15 residues long. V shed 2 bases and J shed 6 bases, with 15 bases lying between them. CDR3 DNA sequence: TGTGCCAGCAGTTACCCCCCTGTCGGGATGGATACGCAGTATTTT. Amino acid sequence: CASSYPPVGMDTQYF.

The genes are TRBV28 and TRBJ2-3; TRBD2 agrees at 11 bases. Germline-derived CDR1 and CDR2 are MDHEN and SYDVKM. The CDR3 contains 15 residues. The V gene end was trimmed by 5 bases and the J gene end by 2 bases; junction bases not matched to a gene: 3. The CDR3 protein is CASSVGLAVTDTQYF. The CDR3, as DNA: TGTGCCAGCAGTGTGGGACTAGCGGTCACAGATACGCAGTATTTT.

This clone showed up just once. The gene calls are TRBV7-2 and TRBJ2-7; 10 positions agree with TRBD2. CDR1 is SGHTA and CDR2 is FQGNSA in the germline V gene. V was pared by 5 bases and J by 2 bases, with 12 bases of the junction left unmatched. The CDR3 has 17 amino acids. The CDR3 is CASSTGTSERIPYEQYF. The CDR3 DNA reads TGTGCCAGCAGCACGGGGACTAGCGAGAGAATCCCCTACGAGCAGTACTTC.

The chain employs TRBV10-3 and TRBJ2-5, with D perhaps TRBD2 (6 bases). CDR1 ENHRY and CDR2 SYGVKD come from the germline V gene. The CDR3 covers 15 residues. V was cut by 6 bases and J by 1 base, with 15 bases left in between. CDR3 DNA sequence: TGTGCCATCAGGGACGGGGGTGGGATCCAAGAGACCCAGTACTTC. Its translation is CAIRDGGGIQETQYF.

This clone was observed a handful of times. The rearrangement joins TRBV6-1 to TRBJ1-5; D ambiguous. V lost 6 bases, J lost 0 bases, and 6 bases lay in between. The CDR3 has 13 amino acids. Germline V CDR1 and CDR2: MNHNS, SASEGT. The CDR3 reads CASRQNSNQPQHF. DNA for the CDR3: TGTGCCAGCAGACAGAATAGCAATCAGCCCCAGCATTTT.